The T cell receptor (beta chain) described here comes from a study of T cells in Graves' hyperthyroidism and ophthalmopathy. TCR beta CDR3 regions were amplified from RNA. Carried out on the TCR CDR3, a first-round RT-PCR used the HTBI primer set. TCRdb re-called the multiplex PCR reads with MiXCR, one entry per CDR3 protein. The sample includes about 300,000 distinct CDR3 sequences, roughly 17% of them seen just once. This clonotype was seen at least ten times. V was trimmed by 10 bases and J by 4 bases, leaving 22 bases between them. The CDR3 totals 15 residues. The germline CDR1 and CDR2 sequences are SGHAT and FQNNGV.

V gene TRBV11-2 combines with J gene TRBJ2-5, with D possibly matching TRBD1 (8 bases). The TCR was taken from a man in his thirties or forties with Graves' hyperthyroidism. What was sequenced was blood. The CDR3 sequence is CATKPRTGRAETQYF. In DNA, the CDR3 is TGTGCCACTAAGCCCCGGACAGGGAGGGCAGAGACCCAGTACTTC.